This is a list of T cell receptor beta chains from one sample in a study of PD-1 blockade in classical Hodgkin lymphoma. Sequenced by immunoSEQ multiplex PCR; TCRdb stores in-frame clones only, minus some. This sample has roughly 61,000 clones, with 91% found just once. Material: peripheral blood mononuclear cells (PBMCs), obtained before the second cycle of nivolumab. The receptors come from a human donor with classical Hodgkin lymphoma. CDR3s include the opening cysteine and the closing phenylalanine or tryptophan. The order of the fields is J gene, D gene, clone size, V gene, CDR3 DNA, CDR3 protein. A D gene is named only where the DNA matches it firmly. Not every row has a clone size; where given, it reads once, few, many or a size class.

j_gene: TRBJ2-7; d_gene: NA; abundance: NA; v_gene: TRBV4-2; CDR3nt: TGTGCCAGCAGCCTAACAGAAGAGCAGTACTTC; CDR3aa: CASSLTEEQYF
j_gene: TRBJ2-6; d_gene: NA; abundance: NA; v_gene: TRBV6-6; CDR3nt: TGTGCCAGCAGTTACGGTACCTCTGGGGCCAACGTCCTGACTTTC; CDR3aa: CASSYGTSGANVLTF
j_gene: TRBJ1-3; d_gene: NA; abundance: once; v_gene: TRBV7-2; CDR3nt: TGTGCCAGCAGTTCGTTGAGCTCTGGAAACACCATATATTTT; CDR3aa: CASSSLSSGNTIYF
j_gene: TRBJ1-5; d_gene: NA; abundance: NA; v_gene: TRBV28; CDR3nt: TGTGCCAGCAGTGCAAGTGATCAGCCCCAGCATTTT; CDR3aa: CASSASDQPQHF
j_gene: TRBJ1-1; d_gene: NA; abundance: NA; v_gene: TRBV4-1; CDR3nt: TGCGCCAGCAGCCAGCCAGGATTGAACACTGAAGCTTTCTTT; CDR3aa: CASSQPGLNTEAFF
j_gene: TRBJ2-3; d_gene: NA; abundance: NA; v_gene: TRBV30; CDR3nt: TGTGCCTGGAGTTCCAACCTAGGAGATACGCAGTATTTT; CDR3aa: CAWSSNLGDTQYF
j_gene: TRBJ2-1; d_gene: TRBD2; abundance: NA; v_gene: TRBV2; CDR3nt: TGTGCCAGCAGCCAGGGACTAGCGGGAGTGCCGTTCTTC; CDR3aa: CASSQGLAGVPFF
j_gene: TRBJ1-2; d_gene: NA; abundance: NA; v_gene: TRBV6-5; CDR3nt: TGTGCCAGCAGTAGCGGGGGTGCGACCTATGGCTACACCTTC; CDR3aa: CASSSGGATYGYTF
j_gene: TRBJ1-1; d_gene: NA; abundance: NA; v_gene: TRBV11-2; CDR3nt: TGTGCCAGCAGCTGGCCGGAGAACACTGAAGCTTTCTTT; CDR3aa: CASSWPENTEAFF
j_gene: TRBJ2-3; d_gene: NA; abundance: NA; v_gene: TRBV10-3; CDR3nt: TGTGCCATCAGTTTACAGCTAAGCACAGATACGCAGTATTTT; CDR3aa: CAISLQLSTDTQYF
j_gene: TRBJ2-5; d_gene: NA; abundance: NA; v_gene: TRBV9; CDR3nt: TGTGCCAGCAGCGGAGGGACACCTCAAGAGACCCAGTACTTC; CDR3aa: CASSGGTPQETQYF
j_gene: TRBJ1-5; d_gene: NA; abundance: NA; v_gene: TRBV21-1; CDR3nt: TGTGCCAGCAGCAATCAAACACTCAGGGGTTGTGGACAGCCCCAGCATTTT; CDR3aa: CASSNQTLRGCGQPQHF
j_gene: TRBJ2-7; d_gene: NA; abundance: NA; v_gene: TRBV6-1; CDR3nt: TGTGCCAGCAGTGAAGAGGGACCGGCACCGTACGAGCAGTACTTC; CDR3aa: CASSEEGPAPYEQYF
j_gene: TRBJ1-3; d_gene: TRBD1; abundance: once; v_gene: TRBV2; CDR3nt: TGTGCCAGCAGGATGGGCAGGGGGACGAAGCCCGGAAACACCATATATTTT; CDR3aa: CASRMGRGTKPGNTIYF
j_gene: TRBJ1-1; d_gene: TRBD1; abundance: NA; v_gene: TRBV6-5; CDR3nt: TGTGCCAGCAGGACAGGGGGCGCGTTCTGGGCTTTCTTT; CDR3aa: CASRTGGAFWAFF
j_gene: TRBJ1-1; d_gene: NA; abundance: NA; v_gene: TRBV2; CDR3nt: TGTGCCAGAACTATAAACGGGGGTCTTTTCAACACTGAAGCTTTCTTT; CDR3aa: CARTINGGLFNTEAFF
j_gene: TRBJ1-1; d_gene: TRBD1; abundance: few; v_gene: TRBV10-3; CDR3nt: TGTGCCATCAGTGAGTCAGGGGGCGGTACTGAAGCTTTCTTT; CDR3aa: CAISESGGGTEAFF
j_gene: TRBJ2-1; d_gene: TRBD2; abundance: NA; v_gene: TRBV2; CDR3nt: TGTGCCAGAGCACTAGCGGGGGACTACAATGAGCAGTTCTTC; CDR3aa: CARALAGDYNEQFF
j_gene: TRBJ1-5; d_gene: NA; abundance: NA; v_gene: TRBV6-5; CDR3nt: TGTGCCAGCAGTTACTTAGGGGTGAGCAATCAGCCCCAGCATTTT; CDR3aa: CASSYLGVSNQPQHF
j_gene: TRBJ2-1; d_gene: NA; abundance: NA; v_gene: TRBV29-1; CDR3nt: TGCAGCGTTGAAGATCCTCTGGGGGGCCAGACCTACAATGAGCAGTTCTTC; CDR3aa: CSVEDPLGGQTYNEQFF
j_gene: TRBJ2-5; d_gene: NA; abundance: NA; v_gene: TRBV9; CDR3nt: TGTGCCAGCAGCGTAGTTGGCAGCCAGAGGGAGACCCAGTACTTC; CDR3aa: CASSVVGSQRETQYF
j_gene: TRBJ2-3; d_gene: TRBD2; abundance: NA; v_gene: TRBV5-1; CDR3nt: TGCGCCAGCAGCATAGGAACTAGCGGGAAGGTAGATACGCAGTATTTT; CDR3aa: CASSIGTSGKVDTQYF
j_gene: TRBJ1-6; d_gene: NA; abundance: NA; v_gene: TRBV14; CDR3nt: TGTGCCAGCAGCGTTTACTATAATTCACCCCTCCACTTT; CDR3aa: CASSVYYNSPLHF
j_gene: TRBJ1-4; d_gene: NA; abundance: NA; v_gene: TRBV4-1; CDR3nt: TGCGCCAGCAGCCTACCACCTGATGAAAAACTGTTTTTT; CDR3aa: CASSLPPDEKLFF
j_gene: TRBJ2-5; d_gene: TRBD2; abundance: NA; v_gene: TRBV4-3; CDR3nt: TGCGCCAGCAGCGCTGCCGGGACTAGCGGGAGTTATATTGAGACCCAGTACTTC; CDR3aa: CASSAAGTSGSYIETQYF
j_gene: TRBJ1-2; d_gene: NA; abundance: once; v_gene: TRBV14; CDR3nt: TGTGCCAGCAGCCAAGAAGTATCCGCGGTGTATGGCTACACCTTC; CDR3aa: CASSQEVSAVYGYTF
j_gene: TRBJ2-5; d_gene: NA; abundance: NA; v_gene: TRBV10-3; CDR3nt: TGTGCCATCAGTGAGTCGACTTTAACACGGCAGGGCCAAAAGACCCAGTACTTC; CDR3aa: CAISESTLTRQGQKTQYF
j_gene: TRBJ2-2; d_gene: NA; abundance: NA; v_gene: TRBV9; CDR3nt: TGTGCCAGCACGCACGGGGGTTCCACCGGGGAGCTGTTTTTT; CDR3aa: CASTHGGSTGELFF
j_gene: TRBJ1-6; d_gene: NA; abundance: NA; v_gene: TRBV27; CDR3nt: TGTGCCAGCAGTTTGGGAGACTCTAATTCACCCCTCCACTTT; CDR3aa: CASSLGDSNSPLHF
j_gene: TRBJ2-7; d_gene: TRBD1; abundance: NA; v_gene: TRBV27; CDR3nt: TGTGCCAGCAGTTTAGGGACAGACCTCTACGAGCAGTACTTC; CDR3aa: CASSLGTDLYEQYF
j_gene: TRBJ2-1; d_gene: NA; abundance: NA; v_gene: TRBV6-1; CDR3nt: TGTGCCAGCAGGGACTCGTGGGGCTCCTACAATGAGCAGTTCTTC; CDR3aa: CASRDSWGSYNEQFF
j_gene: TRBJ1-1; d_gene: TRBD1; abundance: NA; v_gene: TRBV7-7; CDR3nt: TGTGCCAGCAGCCCCCCGACAGGGGACACTGAAGCTTTCTTT; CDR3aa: CASSPPTGDTEAFF
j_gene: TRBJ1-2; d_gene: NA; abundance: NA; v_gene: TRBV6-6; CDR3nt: TGTGCCAGCAGTTACGGGGTACAAATTAGGCACTATGGCTACACCTTC; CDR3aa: CASSYGVQIRHYGYTF
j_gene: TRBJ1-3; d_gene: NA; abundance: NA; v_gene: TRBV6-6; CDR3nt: TGTGCCAGCAGTTATCGGGTCCTAAGCTCTGGAAACACCATATATTTT; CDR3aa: CASSYRVLSSGNTIYF